A single sample gave rise to the 8 T cell receptor beta chains below, sequenced in a study of T-cell memory formation after mild COVID-19. From the 5' RACE reads, TCRdb called clonotypes with MiXCR, one entry per CDR3 protein. The table lists 430,000 or so distinct CDR3 sequences, nearly 25% of them singletons. The sequenced sample was PBMCs or a T cell subset sorted from them (not recorded which). The receptors shown here come from an adult woman who had mild COVID-19 (a few samples of this study predate the infection). Cell type and time point are not known.

In its sample, this clonotype was seen a few times. The J gene is TRBJ2-4, the V gene TRBV20-1; D remains unclear. Trimming took 7 bases from V and 0 from J, leaving 13 bases between them. Per the germline V gene, CDR1 is DFQATT and CDR2 is SNEGSKA (reference sequence). The CDR3 loop spans 14 amino acids. CDR3 in DNA: TGCAGTGTTCCGGCCCTACTAGCCAAAAACATTCAGTACTTC. Protein: CSVPALLAKNIQYF.

The chain is built from TRBV12-3 or TRBV12-4 and TRBJ1-5; D is perhaps TRBD1 (6 bases). The V end was cut by 3 bases, the J end by 5 bases, with 11 bases between. CDR3 length: 14 amino acids. The CDR3 coding sequence is TGTGCCAGCAGTTTTGGGGGGGCCGATCAGCCCCAGCATTTT. Encoded protein: CASSFGGADQPQHF.

In its sample, this clonotype was seen a few times. The J gene is TRBJ2-5, the V gene TRBV7-9, with a possible D match to TRBD2 (5 bases). Germline values: CDR1 SEHNR, CDR2 FQNEAQ (reference sequence). Trimming left V 7 bases short and J 4 bases short, with 16 bases between. This CDR3 spans 14 amino acids. The DNA of the CDR3 is TGTGCCAGCACCCCCGAGGGCATCTTAGAGACCCAGTACTTC. This translates into CASTPEGILETQYF.

The sample holds a few counts of this clonotype. The chain employs TRBV6-4 and TRBJ2-3; 12 positions match TRBD2. Looked up from germline, CDR1 is MRHNA and CDR2 is SNTAGT. The CDR3 contains 15 residues. V shed 8 bases, J shed 6 bases, and the junction held 9 bases outside the gene matches. The CDR3: CASSALAGGPDTQYF. CDR3 DNA: TGTGCCAGCTCCGCTCTAGCGGGAGGGCCGGATACGCAGTATTTT.

This rearrangement joins TRBV7-2 to TRBJ2-1; a possible D gene is TRBD2 (6 bases). The V gene's germline CDR1 is SGHTA and CDR2 FQGNSA. CDR3 size: 13 residues. V shed 8 bases and J shed 9 bases, with 17 bases lying between them. DNA for the CDR3: TGTGCCAGCGGAGGAGGGCCAGGCGGTGAGCAGTTCTTC. As protein: CASGGGPGGEQFF. The variable domain in full, completed from reference TRBV7-2 and TRBJ2-1, reads GAGVSQSPSNKVTEKGKDVELRCDPISGHTALYWYRQSLGQGLEFLIYFQGNSAPDKSGLPSDRFSAERTGGSVSTLTIQRTQQEDSAVYLCASGGGPGGEQFFGPGTRLTVL.

This clonotype was found a few times. The chain has TRBV6-2 or TRBV6-3 and TRBJ1-2, with D maybe TRBD1 (5 bases). The CDR3 loop spans 13 amino acids. Germline CDR1 and CDR2: MNHEY and SVGEGT. The V end was cut by 2 bases, the J end by 6 bases, with 10 bases between. The CDR3 sequence: CASSYDSLDGYTF. Here the CDR3 DNA reads TGTGCCAGCAGTTACGACAGCTTGGATGGCTACACCTTC.

This clonotype turned up a few times. CDR3 residues: CASSPSPGRLGVNEQFF. In DNA form, the CDR3 reads TGTGCCAGCAGCCCATCCCCTGGGCGGCTGGGAGTCAATGAGCAGTTCTTC. The rearrangement links TRBV7-3 to TRBJ2-1; TRBD2 is a possible D gene (5 bases). This CDR3 has 17 residues. Germline V CDR1 and CDR2: SGHTA, FQGTGA. V was pared by 5 bases and J by 6 bases, with 23 bases between. Variable domain in full (rest from reference TRBV7-3 and TRBJ2-1): GAGVSQTPSNKVTEKGKYVELRCDPISGHTALYWYRQSLGQGPEFLIYFQGTGAADDSGLPNDRFFAVRPEGSVSTLKIQRTERGDSAVYLCASSPSPGRLGVNEQFFGPGTRLTVL.

The J gene is TRBJ1-1, the V gene TRBV6-1; 11 nucleotides line up with TRBD1. This CDR3 has 14 residues. Losses at the gene ends were 4 bases for V and 3 bases for J; bases not matched to a gene: 1. Germline V gene sequence: CDR1 MNHNS, CDR2 SASEGT. CDR3 coding DNA: TGTGCCAGCAGTGGGGACAGGGGGTACACTGAAGCTTTCTTT. Translated: CASSGDRGYTEAFF.